This TCR beta chain was sequenced in a study of T cell responses to AZD1222 COVID-19 vaccine. Germline V gives CDR1 MGHRA, CDR2 YSYEKL. There are 13 residues in the CDR3. With 0 bases removed from V and 3 bases from J, the gap between germline ends came to 6 bases. This clone appeared a single time. TCRdb's table, derived via immunoSEQ multiplex PCR, lists solely in-frame clones and lacks some. This sample has about 55,000 clones, with roughly three quarters found just once. This TCR was recovered from an adult who received the AZD1222 COVID-19 vaccine. The sample was peripheral blood, taken 28 days after the second AZD1222 dose. The chain has TRBV4-1 and TRBJ2-7, with D uncertain. CDR3 sequence reads: CASSQEAYYEQYF. CDR3 in DNA: TGCGCCAGCAGCCAAGAAGCCTACTACGAGCAGTACTTC.